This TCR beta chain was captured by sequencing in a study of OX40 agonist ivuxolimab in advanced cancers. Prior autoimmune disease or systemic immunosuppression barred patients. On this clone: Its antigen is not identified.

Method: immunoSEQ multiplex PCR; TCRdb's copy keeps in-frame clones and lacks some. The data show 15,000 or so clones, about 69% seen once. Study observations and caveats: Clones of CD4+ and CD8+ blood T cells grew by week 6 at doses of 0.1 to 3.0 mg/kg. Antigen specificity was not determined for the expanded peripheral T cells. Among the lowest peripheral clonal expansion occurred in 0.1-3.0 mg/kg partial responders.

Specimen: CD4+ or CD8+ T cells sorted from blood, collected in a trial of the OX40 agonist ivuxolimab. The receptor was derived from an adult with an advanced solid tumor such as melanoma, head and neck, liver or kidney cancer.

As DNA, the CDR3 is TGTGCCAGCACGACCACCCACACCGGGGAGCTGTTTTTT. It yields the protein CASTTTHTGELFF. This chain joins TRBV7-2 and TRBJ2-2; unclear D gene. The CDR3 sequence is 13 residues long. V gave up 7 bases and J gave up 3 bases, with 9 bases separating them. Germline values: CDR1 SGHTA, CDR2 FQGNSA.